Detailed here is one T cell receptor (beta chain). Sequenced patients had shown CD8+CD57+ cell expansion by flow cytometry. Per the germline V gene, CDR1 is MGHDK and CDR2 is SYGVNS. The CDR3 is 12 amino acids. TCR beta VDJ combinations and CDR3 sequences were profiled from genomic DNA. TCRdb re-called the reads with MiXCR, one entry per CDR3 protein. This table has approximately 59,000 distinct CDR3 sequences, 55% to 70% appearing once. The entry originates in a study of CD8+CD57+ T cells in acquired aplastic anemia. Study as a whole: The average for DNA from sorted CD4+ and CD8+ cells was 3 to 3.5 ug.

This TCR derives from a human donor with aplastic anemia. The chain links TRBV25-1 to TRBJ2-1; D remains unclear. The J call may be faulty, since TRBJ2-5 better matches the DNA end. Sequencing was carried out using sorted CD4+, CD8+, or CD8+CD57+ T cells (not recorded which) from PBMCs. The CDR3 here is CASSEKWETQYF. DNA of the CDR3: TGTGCCAGCAGTGAGAAATGGGAGACCCAGTACTTC.